This T cell receptor gamma chain came from a study of gammadelta T cells in human blood. V lost 4 bases and J lost 4; bases outside the gene matches: 4. CDR3 length: 16 amino acids. The germline V gene has CDR1 GITISATS and CDR2 ISYDGTV (reference sequence). TCRdb redid the clone calls on the RT-PCR reads with CATT. Its clone listing holds about a hundred gamma-chain clones. By sample share, this clone is hyperexpanded. The TCR originated in a human donor. The chain employs TRGV9 and TRGJP. Sequencing was performed on Vgamma9Vdelta2 gamma-delta T cells from adult blood. The CDR3: CALWEEQELGKKIKVF. Here the CDR3 DNA reads TGTGCCTTGTGGGAAGAACAAGAGTTGGGCAAAAAAATCAAGGTATTT.